A single sample is the source of the 30 T cell receptor beta chains below, sequenced in a study of identical twins. TCRdb re-analysed the 5' RACE reads in MiXCR, keeping a single row per CDR3 protein. Counted here are 1.5 million to 2 million distinct CDR3 sequences, around 33% occurring once; the ten biggest clones make up over 0.25%. The sequenced material came from cord blood. The source of these receptors is a newborn girl in good health.

The V and J genes are TRBV12-3 or TRBV12-4 and TRBJ1-2; possible D gene TRBD1, 5 bases. With 5 bases removed from V and 4 bases from J, the gap between germline ends came to 11 bases. The CDR3 has 13 residues. CDR3 loop: CASSGTFFYGYTF. The CDR3 DNA follows: TGTGCCAGCAGTGGGACGTTTTTCTATGGCTACACCTTC.

The chain links TRBV5-1 to TRBJ2-1, with D perhaps being TRBD1 or TRBD2 (5 bases each). The germline V gene has CDR1 SGHRS and CDR2 YFSETQ. Trimming removed 4 bases at V and 6 bases at J, with 14 bases between. CDR3 length: 14 amino acids. DNA for the CDR3: TGCGCCAGCAGCATAGAGGGGTTGGGCAATGAGCAGTTCTTC. Translated, it gives CASSIEGLGNEQFF. Filled out from reference TRBV5-1 and TRBJ2-1, the complete variable domain reads KAGVTQTPRYLIKTRGQQVTLSCSPISGHRSVSWYQQTPGQGLQFLFEYFSETQRNKGNFPGRFSGRQFSNSRSEMNVSTLELGDSALYLCASSIEGLGNEQFFGPGTRLTVL.

Comment on this clonotype: Given a much more abundant clone one base away, this may be a read error. The chain joins TRBV5-1 to TRBJ2-7; a possible D gene is TRBD2 (5 bases). The CDR3 runs 13 residues. From germline, CDR1 is SGHRS and CDR2 YFSETQ. CDR3 DNA: TGCGTCAGCAGCTCCGGGAACTCCTACGAGCAGTACTTC. It specifies CVSSSGNSYEQYF.

The chain carries TRBV20-1 and TRBJ1-6; D is possibly TRBD1 (5 bases). CDR3 length equals 14 residues. CDR1 is DFQATT and CDR2 is SNEGSKA in the germline V gene (reference sequence). Between the trimmed V and J ends, which lost 3 bases and 10 bases, there was a span of 16 bases. The CDR3 is CSASPHRSGSPLHF. The CDR3 DNA reads TGCAGTGCTAGTCCCCACAGGTCCGGGTCACCCCTCCACTTT.

This clonotype was seen a few times. The chain employs TRBV7-2 and TRBJ2-7, with 8 bases fitting TRBD1. V shed 5 bases and J 12 bases; nucleotides not matched to a gene: 12. This CDR3 contains 13 residues. CDR1 is SGHTA, CDR2 FQGNSA, per germline. The CDR3 region is CASSLAGQGDTYF. CDR3 DNA: TGTGCCAGCAGCCTCGCCGGACAGGGTGATACGTACTTC.

This chain connects TRBV11-2 to TRBJ2-2; TRBD1 matches 8 bases. Looked up from germline, CDR1 is SGHAT and CDR2 is FQNNGV. The CDR3 extends over 17 amino acids. Trimming cost V 1 base and J 5 bases; bases outside gene matches: 9. The CDR3 spells CASSLAGQGSRTGELFF. CDR3 nucleotides: TGTGCCAGCAGCTTAGCCGGACAGGGAAGTAGGACCGGGGAGCTGTTTTTT.

The CDR3 loop is CASTPVSPSNQPQHF. The CDR3 nucleotides are TGTGCCAGCACCCCAGTGAGCCCTAGCAATCAGCCCCAGCATTTT. The J gene is TRBJ1-5, the V gene TRBV28; D not resolved. Germline lookup yields CDR1 MDHEN and CDR2 SYDVKM. Trimming cost V 7 bases and J 0 bases, with 13 bases left between them. The CDR3 length is 15 residues.

The chain joins TRBV19 to TRBJ2-2; 9 bases are a match to TRBD2. Germline V lookup: CDR1 LNHDA, CDR2 SQIVND (reference sequence). This CDR3 has 17 residues. V lost 10 bases and J lost 0; bases outside the gene matches: 12. The CDR3 loop is CATRPGLAQPNTGELFF. In nucleotides, the CDR3 is TGTGCCACTAGACCGGGACTAGCCCAACCGAACACCGGGGAGCTGTTTTTT.

The chain couples TRBV3-1 to TRBJ1-2, with D possibly TRBD1 on 5 matching bases. Trimming removed 2 bases from V and 3 bases from J, with 13 bases in between. The CDR3 has 15 residues. The V gene's germline CDR1 is LGHDT and CDR2 YNNKEL (reference sequence). The CDR3 nucleotides are TGTGCCAGCAGCCAACCGGGAGGGGCCGACTATGGCTACACCTTC. This gives the protein CASSQPGGADYGYTF. The variable domain in full, with the rest retrieved from reference TRBV3-1 and TRBJ1-2, is DTAVSQTPKYLVTQMGNDKSIKCEQNLGHDTMYWYKQDSKKFLKIMFSYNNKELIINETVPNRFSPKSPDKAHLNLHINSLELGDSAVYFCASSQPGGADYGYTFGSGTRLTVV.

This clonotype has ten or more counts. This chain joins TRBV28 and TRBJ2-3, with no clear D. The CDR3 consists of 15 residues. Trimming pared 1 base from V and 2 bases from J, leaving 10 bases between. Germline assignment: CDR1 MDHEN and CDR2 SYDVKM. The CDR3 sequence is CASSLLLDATDTQYF. The CDR3 nucleotides read TGTGCCAGCAGTTTATTGCTCGATGCCACAGATACGCAGTATTTT.

The chain has TRBV21-1 and TRBJ2-7; the tabulated D call, TRBD1, remains unverified against the DNA. TRBV21-1 is recorded as a pseudogene. This CDR3 has 14 amino acids. Here the CDR3 reads CASSKAQGSYEQYF. The CDR3 DNA reads as TGTGCCAGCAGCAAAGCCCAGGGGTCCTACGAGCAGTACTTC.

The rearrangement links TRBV25-1 to TRBJ1-1; D unclear. The CDR3 spans 14 residues. Trimming shortened V by 5 bases and J by 9 bases, and 19 bases separated the two germline ends. The germline V gene encodes CDR1 MGHDK and CDR2 SYGVNS. This CDR3 is CASSPPGGPPKAFF. Written as DNA, the CDR3 is TGTGCCAGCAGTCCCCCGGGTGGGCCCCCTAAAGCTTTCTTT.

This clonotype was observed a handful of times. The V and J genes are TRBV12-3 or TRBV12-4 and TRBJ2-1; 9 positions agree with TRBD1. V dropped 2 bases and J dropped 8; count of bases not matched to a gene: 4. This CDR3 has 14 amino acids. The CDR3 loop reads CASSLNRGRDEQFF. CDR3 DNA: TGTGCCAGCAGTTTAAACAGGGGGCGCGATGAGCAGTTCTTC.

This clonotype was seen more than once but under ten times. V gene TRBV7-2 combines with J gene TRBJ1-4; D gene unclear. This CDR3 region has 13 residues. The V gene's germline CDR1 is SGHTA and CDR2 FQGNSA. Trimming stripped 5 bases from V and 10 bases from J, with 14 bases between. CDR3 region: CASSPGWEGKLFF. DNA for the CDR3: TGTGCCAGCAGCCCGGGGTGGGAGGGAAAACTGTTTTTT.

The chain joins TRBV4-1 to TRBJ2-2; 7 nucleotides line up with TRBD1. With V trimmed by 1 base and J by 7 bases, 15 bases remained unmatched. CDR3 length: 18 amino acids. Germline assignment: CDR1 MGHRA and CDR2 YSYEKL. The CDR3 DNA reads TGCGCCAGCAGCCAAGTTATCAGTCGGCAACAGGGGATCGGGGAGCTGTTTTTT. Protein: CASSQVISRQQGIGELFF.

V usage is TRBV25-1 and J usage is TRBJ2-7; 12 bases line up with TRBD2. Germline CDR1 and CDR2: MGHDK and SYGVNS. V lost 3 bases to trimming and J lost 6 bases; unmatched junction nucleotides: 6. The CDR3 extends over 15 amino acids. In DNA, the CDR3 is TGTGCCAGCAGTGACGAAGGACTAGCGGGACTCGAGCAGTACTTC. Amino acid sequence: CASSDEGLAGLEQYF.

This clonotype turned up a few times. This chain joins TRBV20-1 and TRBJ1-5, with D hard to call. Germline CDR1 is DFQATT and CDR2 is SNEGSKA (reference sequence). Trimming took off 3 bases at V and 0 bases at J, with 12 bases between the two ends. There are 15 residues in the CDR3. The CDR3 sequence is CSASPRQNSNQPQHF. The CDR3 DNA reads as TGCAGTGCTAGCCCACGACAAAATAGCAATCAGCCCCAGCATTTT.

At least ten counts were recorded for this clonotype. A read error may produce the germline difference seen at one junction end. The J gene is TRBJ2-1, the V gene TRBV3-1; 9 bases agree with TRBD2. The CDR3 has 16 amino acids. The V gene's germline CDR1 is LGHDT and CDR2 YNNKEL (reference sequence). As DNA, the CDR3 is TGCGCCAGCAGCCAAGGACTAGCGAGCTCCTACAATGAGCAGTTCTTC. It is translated as CASSQGLASSYNEQFF.

The V call is TRBV19, the J call TRBJ2-3, with 9 bases aligning to TRBD2. The CDR3 sequence is 15 residues long. Germline values: CDR1 LNHDA, CDR2 SQIVND (reference sequence). The V gene end was trimmed by 7 bases and the J gene end by 5 bases; junction bases not matched to a gene: 10. The CDR3 DNA sequence: TGTGCCAGTAAGAGGAATAGCGGGGGTGGAGATACGCAGTATTTT. Translating gives CASKRNSGGGDTQYF.

Ten or more counts support this clonotype. The CDR3 here is CASSLDRRTDTQYF. The CDR3 coding sequence is TGTGCCAGCAGTTTAGACAGGAGAACAGATACGCAGTATTTT. The gene calls are TRBV12-3 or TRBV12-4 and TRBJ2-3; a possible D gene is TRBD1 (5 bases). The CDR3 contains 14 residues. V lost 1 base to trimming and J lost 3 bases, with 8 bases between them.

V gene TRBV7-7 combines with J gene TRBJ2-1; 10 nucleotides line up with TRBD2. Germline V gives CDR1 SSHAT, CDR2 FNYEAQ (reference sequence). V shed 5 bases, J shed 6 bases, and the junction held 13 bases outside the gene matches. CDR3 length equals 17 residues. DNA for the CDR3: TGTGCCAGCAGCCCTTATCTAGCGGGGGACCCGCGCAATGAGCAGTTCTTC. Translating gives CASSPYLAGDPRNEQFF. Drawing the rest from reference TRBV7-7 and TRBJ2-1, the complete variable domain is GAGVSQSPRYKVTKRGQDVTLRCDPISSHATLYWYQQALGQGPEFLTYFNYEAQPDKSGLPSDRFSAERPEGSISTLTIQRTEQRDSAMYRCASSPYLAGDPRNEQFFGPGTRLTVL.

The V and J genes are TRBV28 and TRBJ1-2; possibly TRBD1 for D (6 bases). This CDR3 has 16 residues. The V end lost 1 base, the J end lost 8 bases, and 20 bases lay between the germline ends. CDR1 is MDHEN and CDR2 is SYDVKM in the germline V gene. The CDR3 region is CASSLSNPTGGSGYTF. The CDR3 nucleotides read TGTGCCAGCAGTTTATCCAACCCGACCGGGGGCAGCGGCTACACCTTC.

This clonotype was recorded a few times. This chain links TRBV15 with TRBJ1-2, with a tentative D call TRBD1 (6 bases). The V gene lost 3 bases and the J gene lost 7 bases, with 18 bases spanning the gap. Germline V CDR1 and CDR2: LNHNV, YYDKDF (reference sequence). This CDR3 comprises 15 residues. CDR3 DNA: TGTGCCACCAGCAGGGACTACAGGGAAAGGATTGGCTACACCTTC. This gives the protein CATSRDYRERIGYTF. The variable domain in full, completed from reference TRBV15 and TRBJ1-2, reads DAMVIQNPRYQVTQFGKPVTLSCSQTLNHNVMYWYQQKSSQAPKLLFHYYDKDFNNEADTPDNFQSRRPNTSFCFLDIRSPGLGDTAMYLCATSRDYRERIGYTFGSGTRLTVV.

As to this clonotype: A much larger clone lies one base from this, so it may be a read error. V usage is TRBV20-1 and J usage is TRBJ2-4; 11 positions match TRBD1. The DNA end lines up better with TRBJ2-7; the J call may be wrong. The CDR3 length is 12 residues. Looked up from germline, CDR1 is DFQATT and CDR2 is SNEGSKA (reference sequence). CDR3 DNA: TGCAATGCCGGGACAGGGGGCTACGAGCAGTACTTC. This codes for CNAGTGGYEQYF.

The gene calls are TRBV5-4 and TRBJ2-1; TRBD1 might be the D (6 bases). CDR1 SGHNT and CDR2 YYREEE come from the germline V gene (reference sequence). The CDR3 loop spans 15 amino acids. Trimming cost V 2 bases and J 7 bases, with 16 bases left between them. The CDR3 bases are TGTGCCAGCAGCTTAAAAGGGGGTCCCCTAAATGAGCAGTTCTTC. It translates to CASSLKGGPLNEQFF.

The chain recombines TRBV12-3 or TRBV12-4 with TRBJ2-3; 13 positions agree with TRBD2. Trimming removed 7 bases from V and 6 bases from J; junction bases left unmatched: 10. CDR3 size: 16 residues. CDR3 loop: CASTPLAGGPRDTQYF. CDR3 nucleotides: TGTGCCAGCACCCCACTAGCGGGGGGGCCCCGCGATACGCAGTATTTT.

This clonotype was detected a few times. J is TRBJ1-2 and V is TRBV10-3; D is uncertain. The CDR3 has 14 amino acids. Germline V gene lookup returns CDR1 ENHRY and CDR2 SYGVKD. V lost 2 bases and J 7 bases, leaving 14 bases between the germline ends. The CDR3 reads CAISEIGWESGYTF. As DNA, the CDR3 is TGTGCCATCAGTGAGATAGGGTGGGAGTCTGGCTACACCTTC.

The chain combines TRBV21-1 with TRBJ1-2; the D call TRBD1 from the table was never checked on the DNA. TRBV21-1 has pseudogene status. The CDR3 runs 16 residues. CDR3 in amino acids: CASSKGNRDRGYGYTF. CDR3 sequence (DNA): TGTGCCAGCAGCAAAGGGAACCGGGACAGGGGCTATGGCTACACCTTC.

This clonotype turned up a few times. The chain employs TRBV29-1 and TRBJ2-1; 9 nucleotides agree with TRBD2. Looked up from germline, CDR1 is SQVTM and CDR2 is ANQGSEA. Unmatched junction bases numbered 9, after V lost 2 bases and J lost 10 bases. The CDR3 sequence is 14 residues long. CDR3 bases: TGCAGCGTTGAATACCGGCTAGCGGGACCCGAGCAGTTCTTC. Translated, it gives CSVEYRLAGPEQFF.

The CDR3 coding sequence is TGTGCCAGCAGCTTGGACCCGGGGATAGAAAACATTCAGTACTTC. Amino acid sequence: CASSLDPGIENIQYF. The V call is TRBV5-4, the J call TRBJ2-4, with D perhaps matching TRBD2 (5 bases). The CDR3 is 15 amino acids. Trimming stripped 0 bases from V and 5 bases from J, with 12 bases between. CDR1 SGHNT and CDR2 YYREEE come from the germline V gene (reference sequence).